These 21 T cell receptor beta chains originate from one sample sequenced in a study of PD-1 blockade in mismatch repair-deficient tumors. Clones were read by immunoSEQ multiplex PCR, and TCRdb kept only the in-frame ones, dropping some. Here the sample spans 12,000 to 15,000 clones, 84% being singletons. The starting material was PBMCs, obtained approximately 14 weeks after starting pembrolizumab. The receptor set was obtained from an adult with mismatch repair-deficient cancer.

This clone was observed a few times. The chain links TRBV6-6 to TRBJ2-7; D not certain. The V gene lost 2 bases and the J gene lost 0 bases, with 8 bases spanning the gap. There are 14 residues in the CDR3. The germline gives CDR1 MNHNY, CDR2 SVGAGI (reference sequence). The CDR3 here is CASSYSESSYEQYF. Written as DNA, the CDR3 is TGTGCCAGCAGTTACAGCGAAAGCTCCTACGAGCAGTACTTC.

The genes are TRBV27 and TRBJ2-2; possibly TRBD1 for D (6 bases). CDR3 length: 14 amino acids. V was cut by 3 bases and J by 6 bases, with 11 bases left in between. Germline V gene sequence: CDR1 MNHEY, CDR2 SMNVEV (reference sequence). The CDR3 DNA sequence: TGTGCCAGCAGTTTCATACAGGGTTCCGGGGAGCTGTTTTTT. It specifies CASSFIQGSGELFF.

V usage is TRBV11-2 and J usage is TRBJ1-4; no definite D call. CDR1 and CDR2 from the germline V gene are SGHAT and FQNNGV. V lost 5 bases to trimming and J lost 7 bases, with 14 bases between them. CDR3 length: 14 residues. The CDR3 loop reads CASSEPGYSEKLFF. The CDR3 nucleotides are TGTGCCAGCAGCGAGCCGGGGTATAGTGAAAAACTGTTTTTT.

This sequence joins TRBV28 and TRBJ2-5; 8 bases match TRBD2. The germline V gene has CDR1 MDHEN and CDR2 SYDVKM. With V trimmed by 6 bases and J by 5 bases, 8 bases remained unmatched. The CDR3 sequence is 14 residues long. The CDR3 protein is CASSRLARGETQYF. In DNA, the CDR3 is TGTGCCAGCAGCCGACTAGCGAGGGGGGAGACCCAGTACTTC. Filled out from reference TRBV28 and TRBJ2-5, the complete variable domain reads DVKVTQSSRYLVKRTGEKVFLECVQDMDHENMFWYRQDPGLGLRLIYFSYDVKMKEKGDIPEGYSVSREKKERFSLILESASTNQTSMYLCASSRLARGETQYFGPGTRLLVL.

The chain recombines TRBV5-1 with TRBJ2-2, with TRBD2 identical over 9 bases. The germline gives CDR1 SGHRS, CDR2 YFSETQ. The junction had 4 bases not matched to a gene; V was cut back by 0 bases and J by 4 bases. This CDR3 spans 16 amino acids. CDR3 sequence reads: CASSLELAGPTGELFF. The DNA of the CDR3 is TGCGCCAGCAGCTTGGAGCTAGCGGGACCCACCGGGGAGCTGTTTTTT.

CDR3 sequence reads: CASREYTGQANEAFF. In DNA form, the CDR3 reads TGTGCCAGTAGAGAATATACCGGACAGGCCAATGAAGCTTTCTTT. The chain combines TRBV19 with TRBJ1-1; 7 nucleotides match TRBD1. CDR1 and CDR2 from the germline V gene are LNHDA and SQIVND (reference sequence). This CDR3 region has 15 residues. Trimming removed 6 bases from V and 7 bases from J; junction bases left unmatched: 14.

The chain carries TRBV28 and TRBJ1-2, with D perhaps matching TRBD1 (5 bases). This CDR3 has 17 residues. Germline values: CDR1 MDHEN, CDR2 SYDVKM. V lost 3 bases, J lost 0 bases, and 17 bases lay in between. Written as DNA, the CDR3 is TGTGCCAGCAGTTTCTATACTACCCCGACAGCTAACTATGGCTACACCTTC. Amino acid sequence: CASSFYTTPTANYGYTF.

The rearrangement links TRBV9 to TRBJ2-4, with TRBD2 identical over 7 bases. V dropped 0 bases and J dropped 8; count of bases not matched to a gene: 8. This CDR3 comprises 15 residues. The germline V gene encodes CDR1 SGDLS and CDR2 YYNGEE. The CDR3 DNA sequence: TGTGCCAGCAGCGTAGCGGGAGGCTCTTGGGACATTCAGTACTTC. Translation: CASSVAGGSWDIQYF.

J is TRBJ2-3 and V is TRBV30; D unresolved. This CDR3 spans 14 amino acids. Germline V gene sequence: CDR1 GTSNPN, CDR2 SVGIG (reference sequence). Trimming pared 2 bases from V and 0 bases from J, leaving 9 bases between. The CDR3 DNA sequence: TGTGCCTGGAGTACGGGTTCTAGCACAGATACGCAGTATTTT. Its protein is CAWSTGSSTDTQYF.

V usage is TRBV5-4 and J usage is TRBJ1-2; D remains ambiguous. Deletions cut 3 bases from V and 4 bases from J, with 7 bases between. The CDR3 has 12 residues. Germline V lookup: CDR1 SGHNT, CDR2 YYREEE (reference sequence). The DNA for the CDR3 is TGTGCCAGCAGCTCTGACACCTATGGCTACACCTTC. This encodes CASSSDTYGYTF.

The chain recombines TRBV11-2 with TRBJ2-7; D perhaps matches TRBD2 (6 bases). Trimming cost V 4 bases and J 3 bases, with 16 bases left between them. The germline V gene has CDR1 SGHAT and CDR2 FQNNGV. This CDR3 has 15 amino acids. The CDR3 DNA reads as TGTGCCAGCAGCTCAGTTCGGGAGAGCTTCTACGAGCAGTACTTC. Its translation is CASSSVRESFYEQYF.

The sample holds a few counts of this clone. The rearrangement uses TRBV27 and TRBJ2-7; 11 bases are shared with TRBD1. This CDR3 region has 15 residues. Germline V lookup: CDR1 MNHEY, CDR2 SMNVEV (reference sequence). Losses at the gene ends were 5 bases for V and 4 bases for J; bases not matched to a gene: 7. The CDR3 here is CASSLPDRGRYEQYF. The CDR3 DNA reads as TGTGCCAGCAGTCTACCGGACAGGGGGCGTTACGAGCAGTACTTC.

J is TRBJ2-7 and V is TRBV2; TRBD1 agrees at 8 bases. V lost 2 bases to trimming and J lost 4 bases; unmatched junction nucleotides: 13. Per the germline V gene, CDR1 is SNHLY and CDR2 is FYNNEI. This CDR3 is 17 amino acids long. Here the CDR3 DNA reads TGTGCCAGCAGTGAATCCCCTGGACAGGGTCTTCTTTACGAGCAGTACTTC. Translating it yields CASSESPGQGLLYEQYF. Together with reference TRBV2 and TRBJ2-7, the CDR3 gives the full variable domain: EPEVTQTPSHQVTQMGQEVILRCVPISNHLYFYWYRQILGQKVEFLVSFYNNEISEKSEIFDDQFSVERPDGSNFTLKIRSTKLEDSAMYFCASSESPGQGLLYEQYFGPGTRLTVT.

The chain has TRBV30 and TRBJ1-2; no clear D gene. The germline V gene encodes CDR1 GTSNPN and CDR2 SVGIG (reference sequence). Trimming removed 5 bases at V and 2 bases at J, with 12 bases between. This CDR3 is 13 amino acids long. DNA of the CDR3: TGTGCCTGGCGAGCAGGCCGAAACTATGGCTACACCTTC. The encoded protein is CAWRAGRNYGYTF. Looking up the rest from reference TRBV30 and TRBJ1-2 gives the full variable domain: SQTIHQWPATLVQPVGSPLSLECTVEGTSNPNLYWYRQAAGRGLQLLFYSVGIGQISSEVPQNLSASRPQDRQFILSSKKLLLSDSGFYLCAWRAGRNYGYTFGSGTRLTVV.

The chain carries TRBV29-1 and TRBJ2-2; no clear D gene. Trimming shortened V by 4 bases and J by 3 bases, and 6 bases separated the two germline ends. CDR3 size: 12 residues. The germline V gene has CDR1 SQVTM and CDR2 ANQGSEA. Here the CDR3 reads CSVGLYTGELFF. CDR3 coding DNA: TGCAGCGTTGGACTGTACACCGGGGAGCTGTTTTTT.

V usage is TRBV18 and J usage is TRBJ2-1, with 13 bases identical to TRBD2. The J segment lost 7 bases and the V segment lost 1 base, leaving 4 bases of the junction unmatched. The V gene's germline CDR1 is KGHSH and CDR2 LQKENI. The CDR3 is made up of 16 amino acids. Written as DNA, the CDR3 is TGTGCCAGCTCACCACGGACTAGCGGGAGTATAAATGAGCAGTTCTTC. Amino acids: CASSPRTSGSINEQFF.

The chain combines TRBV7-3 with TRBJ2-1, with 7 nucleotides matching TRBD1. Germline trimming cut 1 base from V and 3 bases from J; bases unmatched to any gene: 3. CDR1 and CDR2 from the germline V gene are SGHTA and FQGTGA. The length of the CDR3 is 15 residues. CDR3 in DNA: TGTGCCAGCAGCTTAATCCCAGGGGGCTACAATGAGCAGTTCTTC. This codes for CASSLIPGGYNEQFF.

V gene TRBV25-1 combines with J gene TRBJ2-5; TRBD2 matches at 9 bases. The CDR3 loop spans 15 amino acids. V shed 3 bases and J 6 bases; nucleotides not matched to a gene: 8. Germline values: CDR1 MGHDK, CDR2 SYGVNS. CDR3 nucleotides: TGTGCCAGCAGTGAGTCGGGACTAGCTCTAAAGACCCAGTACTTC. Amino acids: CASSESGLALKTQYF.

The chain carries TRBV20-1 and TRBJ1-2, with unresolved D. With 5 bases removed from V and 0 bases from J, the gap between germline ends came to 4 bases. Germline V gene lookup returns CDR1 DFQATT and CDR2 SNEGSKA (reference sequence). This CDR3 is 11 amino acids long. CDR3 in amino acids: CSAVANYGYTF. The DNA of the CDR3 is TGCAGTGCTGTCGCTAACTATGGCTACACCTTC.

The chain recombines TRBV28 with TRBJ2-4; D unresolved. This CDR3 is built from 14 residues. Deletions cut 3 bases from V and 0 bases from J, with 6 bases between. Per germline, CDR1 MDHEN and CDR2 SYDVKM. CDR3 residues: CASSLPGAKNIQYF. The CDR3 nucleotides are TGTGCCAGCAGTTTGCCCGGAGCCAAAAACATTCAGTACTTC.

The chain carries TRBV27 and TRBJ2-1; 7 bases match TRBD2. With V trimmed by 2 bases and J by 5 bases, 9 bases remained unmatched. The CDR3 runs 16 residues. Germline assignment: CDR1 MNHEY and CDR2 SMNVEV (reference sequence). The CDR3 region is CASSLEALADNNEQFF. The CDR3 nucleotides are TGTGCCAGCAGTTTAGAGGCGCTAGCGGATAACAATGAGCAGTTCTTC.